Below are 11 T cell receptor beta chains sequenced from a single sample in a study of T cell repertoires in cytomegalovirus infection. TCRdb re-derived calls from the reads in MiXCR, one entry per CDR3 protein. This repertoire shows under 600,000 distinct CDR3 sequences, 16% found once; its top ten account for 20% to 30%. Source material: CD8+ T cells from PBMCs. Every receptor here comes from a human donor in good health (CMV status not recorded). Some clones in this sample may be carry-over from other donors' samples.

This clonotype has more than one count but fewer than ten. The rearrangement links TRBV28 to TRBJ2-1; the match to TRBD1 covers 8 bases. Looked up from germline, CDR1 is MDHEN and CDR2 is SYDVKM. The V and J ends lost 4 bases and 3 bases, in that order; junction bases with no gene match: 5. The CDR3 is 15 amino acids. Here the CDR3 DNA reads TGTGCCAGCAGTTCGAGACAGGGGATCTACAATGAGCAGTTCTTC. Its translation: CASSSRQGIYNEQFF. The entire variable domain, with the rest obtained from reference TRBV28 and TRBJ2-1, is as follows: DVKVTQSSRYLVKRTGEKVFLECVQDMDHENMFWYRQDPGLGLRLIYFSYDVKMKEKGDIPEGYSVSREKKERFSLILESASTNQTSMYLCASSSRQGIYNEQFFGPGTRLTVL.

Only a few counts were recorded for this clonotype. The rearrangement uses TRBV9 and TRBJ2-1; D is unclear. V was trimmed by 4 bases and J by 6 bases, leaving 14 bases between them. This CDR3 spans 14 amino acids. In germline, CDR1 is SGDLS, CDR2 YYNGEE. CDR3 sequence (DNA): TGTGCCAGCAGCCCAACGGCAGGCGGCAATGAGCAGTTCTTC. Its translation is CASSPTAGGNEQFF.

Remarks on this clonotype: One junction end disagrees with the germline gene, perhaps due to a read error. V gene TRBV7-9 combines with J gene TRBJ2-3; D gene ambiguous. The CDR3 loop spans 14 amino acids. Per germline, CDR1 SEHNR and CDR2 FQNEAQ (reference sequence). Here the CDR3 DNA reads TGTGCCAGCGGCTTAGCAGATTCCACAGATACGCAGTATTTT. It translates to CASGLADSTDTQYF.

Written as DNA, the CDR3 is TGTGCCATCAGTGAGTCGAAGCCCGGGGAGTACGAGCAGTACTTC. Translating gives CAISESKPGEYEQYF. The rearrangement links TRBV10-3 to TRBJ2-7; tentatively, D is TRBD2 (5 bases). CDR3 length: 15 residues. Germline V gives CDR1 ENHRY, CDR2 SYGVKD. The germline V and J ends were trimmed by 0 bases and 4 bases, with 13 bases remaining between them.

In its sample, this clonotype was seen many times. This CDR3 reads CASSFADSNTGELFF. The CDR3 coding sequence is TGTGCCAGTAGTTTCGCGGATTCGAACACCGGGGAGCTGTTTTTT. The genes are TRBV19 and TRBJ2-2; D gene ambiguous. Germline lookup yields CDR1 LNHDA and CDR2 SQIVND (reference sequence). The CDR3 consists of 15 residues. V lost 5 bases and J lost 0, with 10 bases in between.

This clonotype appeared a few times. The V and J genes are TRBV4-2 and TRBJ2-7, with 8 bases that match TRBD2. CDR1 and CDR2 (germline): LGHNA, YNFKEQ. The CDR3 is 14 residues long. Trimming removed 4 bases from V and 5 bases from J; junction bases left unmatched: 7. In nucleotides, the CDR3 is TGTGCCAGCAGCCCGAGCGGGAGTACCCACGAGCAGTACTTC. Amino acids: CASSPSGSTHEQYF.

This clonotype came up a few times. CDR3 in amino acids: CASSRVGTSGSRVSTDTQYF. CDR3 in DNA: TGTGCCAGCAGCCGTGTAGGGACTAGCGGGAGTAGAGTGAGCACAGATACGCAGTATTTT. The chain joins TRBV5-4 to TRBJ2-3; TRBD2 aligns across 14 bases. V lost 4 bases, J lost 0 bases, and 13 bases stayed unmatched. Per germline, CDR1 SGHNT and CDR2 YYREEE (reference sequence). This CDR3 has 20 residues.

This clonotype has more than one count but fewer than ten. The chain is built from TRBV6-1 and TRBJ1-5; no reliable D call. This CDR3 spans 13 amino acids. The V end was cut by 4 bases, the J end by 5 bases, with 9 bases between. Germline V CDR1 and CDR2: MNHNS, SASEGT. The CDR3 protein is CASSAPNYQPQHF. CDR3 DNA: TGTGCCAGCAGTGCACCTAATTATCAGCCCCAGCATTTT.

The chain uses TRBV5-1 and TRBJ2-5, with D perhaps matching TRBD2 (6 bases). The germline CDR1 and CDR2 sequences are SGHRS and YFSETQ. Trimming shortened V by 3 bases and J by 10 bases, and 16 bases separated the two germline ends. CDR3 size: 13 residues. The CDR3 nucleotides read TGCGCCAGCAGCTCACCGCCCGGGAGAGACCAGTACTTC. Translation: CASSSPPGRDQYF. The variable domain in full, with the rest retrieved from reference TRBV5-1 and TRBJ2-5, is KAGVTQTPRYLIKTRGQQVTLSCSPISGHRSVSWYQQTPGQGLQFLFEYFSETQRNKGNFPGRFSGRQFSNSRSEMNVSTLELGDSALYLCASSSPPGRDQYFGPGTRLLVL.

This clonotype has just a few counts. This chain links TRBV19 with TRBJ2-5; possibly TRBD1 for D (5 bases). Between the trimmed V and J ends, which lost 7 bases and 9 bases, there was a span of 24 bases. The CDR3 length is 15 residues. The germline gives CDR1 LNHDA, CDR2 SQIVND (reference sequence). In DNA form, the CDR3 reads TGTGCCAGTATGCCAGGGAAGGTGGGGATCACGGCCCAGTACTTC. Amino acids: CASMPGKVGITAQYF.

This clonotype was seen at least ten times. The rearrangement links TRBV7-9 to TRBJ2-1; 7 bases line up with TRBD1. The V gene end was trimmed by 6 bases and the J gene end by 2 bases; junction bases not matched to a gene: 10. Germline CDR1 reads SEHNR; CDR2 reads FQNEAQ (reference sequence). This CDR3 region has 16 residues. DNA of the CDR3: TGTGCCAGCAGACCACAATCACAGGGGCCCTACAATGAGCAGTTCTTC. Amino acid sequence: CASRPQSQGPYNEQFF.